These 6 T cell receptor beta chains were all obtained from the same sample, sequenced in a study of T-cell memory formation after mild COVID-19 (dated by TCRdb to about 2021). Library prep was done by 5' RACE. Data came from an Illumina NovaSeq 6000. TCRdb ran its own pipeline on the public reads, namely fastp trimming at Q25 and MiXCR clone calling, and kept in-frame beta chains. Identical CDR3 protein sequences are pooled into one entry, listed with their most common genes and DNA. In this sample the table shows thousands of distinct CDR3 sequences, roughly 20% of which occur a single time. The ten top clones hold roughly 50% of the sample. Sequenced material: PBMCs or a T cell subset sorted from them (not recorded which). The receptors derive from an adult woman who had mild COVID-19 (a few samples of this study predate the infection). The sample titles of this study are shuffled in the database, so cell type and time point are left out; the donor was told from shared clones.

This clonotype was counted at least ten times. V usage is TRBV24-1 and J usage is TRBJ2-1; 14 bases line up with TRBD2. The CDR3 extends over 18 amino acids. The germline gives CDR1 KGHDR, CDR2 SFDVKD. The junction had 6 bases not matched to a gene; V was cut back by 0 bases and J by 6 bases. Here the CDR3 DNA reads TGTGCCACCAGTGATTTGTGGGGGACTAGCGGGAGCCCCAATGAGCAGTTCTTC. Translated: CATSDLWGTSGSPNEQFF.

The sample holds many counts of this clonotype. The DNA of the CDR3 is TGTGCCAGCGGTCCGGGGACAGGGTTTACAGATACGCAGTATTTT. Translated: CASGPGTGFTDTQYF. V and J are TRBV7-9 and TRBJ2-3, with 9 bases fitting TRBD1. Looked up from germline, CDR1 is SEHNR and CDR2 is FQNEAQ (reference sequence). Trimming cost V 8 bases and J 3 bases; bases outside gene matches: 9. The CDR3 loop spans 15 amino acids.

This clonotype was counted ten times or more. This sequence joins TRBV9 and TRBJ2-2, with D tentatively TRBD2 (5 bases). This CDR3 has 14 amino acids. The germline V gene has CDR1 SGDLS and CDR2 YYNGEE. Trimming left V 3 bases short and J 5 bases short, with 11 bases between. The CDR3 DNA follows: TGTGCCAGCAGCGGGGAGTTAGGAACCGGGGAGCTGTTTTTT. It yields the protein CASSGELGTGELFF.

By share, this clonotype ranks as medium-sized. V gene TRBV9 combines with J gene TRBJ2-2, with D perhaps matching TRBD1 (6 bases). V gave up 0 bases and J gave up 4 bases, with 16 bases separating them. CDR3 length equals 17 residues. In germline, CDR1 is SGDLS, CDR2 YYNGEE. The DNA of the CDR3 is TGTGCCAGCAGCGTAGCTTCGACAGGATGGGTCACCGGGGAGCTGTTTTTT. Its translation is CASSVASTGWVTGELFF.

This clonotype was counted ten times or more. J is TRBJ2-3 and V is TRBV5-1; possibly TRBD1 for D (5 bases). V lost 1 base, J lost 1 base, and 13 bases lay in between. The V gene's germline CDR1 is SGHRS and CDR2 YFSETQ. The CDR3 has 16 residues. The CDR3 sequence is CASSLTRTTRTDTQYF. The CDR3 coding sequence is TGCGCCAGCAGCTTGACCCGGACAACCCGCACAGATACGCAGTATTTT.

This clonotype showed up many times. The V gene is TRBV12-3 or TRBV12-4, the J gene TRBJ2-2; 7 bases match TRBD1. With V trimmed by 5 bases and J by 7 bases, 10 bases remained unmatched. This CDR3 region has 15 residues. The DNA for the CDR3 is TGTGCCAGCAGTCGACAGGGAAAGATTAGCGGGGAGCTGTTTTTT. Protein product: CASSRQGKISGELFF.